This entry concerns a single TCR beta chain. Its matching antigen is unknown. The method was immunoSEQ multiplex PCR; TCRdb's version includes in-frame clones alone and lacks a portion of them. Here the sample spans 90,000 or so clones, 85% being singletons. This specimen belongs to a study of cytomegalovirus exposure and HLA in healthy donors. Study context: The use of the same platform for the 110 or so validation repertoires and the 666 first-cohort repertoires was reported by a later analysis. Study conclusions and caveats: Subsequent analysis found a tendency for first-cohort TCR clusters to co-occur within the 120 or so validation repertoires.

The specimen sequenced was PBMCs. The clonotype comes from a man between 18 and 29 years old in good health and CMV-seropositive.

CDR3: CASSPMSSSGSYEQYF. CDR3 nucleotides: TGTGCCAGCTCACCAATGTCGTCTAGCGGGAGCTACGAGCAGTACTTC. This chain uses TRBV18 with TRBJ2-7; 10 bases map to TRBD2. Germline lookup yields CDR1 KGHSH and CDR2 LQKENI. Trimming removed 2 bases from V and 3 bases from J; junction bases left unmatched: 7. The CDR3 is made up of 16 amino acids.